The 19 T cell receptor beta chains below all came from one sample that was sequenced in a study of T cell responses to AZD1222 COVID-19 vaccine. The assay was immunoSEQ multiplex PCR, and TCRdb's table has in-frame clones only and misses some. This table has some 74,000 clones, nearly 90% appearing once. This specimen consisted of peripheral blood, obtained 28 days after the second AZD1222 dose. Receptor source: an adult who received the AZD1222 COVID-19 vaccine.

This chain connects TRBV11-2 to TRBJ2-1; D gene unclear. Trimming stripped 1 base from V and 4 bases from J, with 5 bases between. Germline V gene sequence: CDR1 SGHAT, CDR2 FQNNGV. The CDR3 covers 13 residues. The CDR3 DNA reads TGTGCCAGCAGCTTAGCAATTTACAATGAGCAGTTCTTC. Translation: CASSLAIYNEQFF.

The sample holds one count of this clone. The J gene is TRBJ1-1, the V gene TRBV7-2; D is possibly TRBD1 (5 bases). The CDR3 extends over 15 amino acids. V was cut by 0 bases and J by 2 bases, with 10 bases left in between. CDR1 is SGHTA and CDR2 is FQGNSA in the germline V gene. CDR3 sequence reads: CASSLARGGNTEAFF. In DNA, the CDR3 is TGTGCCAGCAGCTTAGCCCGGGGCGGTAACACTGAAGCTTTCTTT.

The genes are TRBV5-1 and TRBJ1-5; 7 bases are shared with TRBD1. J lost 3 bases, V lost 4 bases, and 4 bases had no gene match. CDR3 length equals 14 residues. Germline CDR1 is SGHRS and CDR2 is YFSETQ. This CDR3 is CASSPGTDNQPQHF. The CDR3 nucleotides read TGCGCCAGCAGCCCCGGGACAGACAATCAGCCCCAGCATTTT.

The chain has TRBV6-5 and TRBJ2-1, with D perhaps TRBD1 (8 bases). Germline CDR1 and CDR2: MNHEY and SVGAGI. The CDR3 covers 14 residues. Trimming shortened V by 1 base and J by 7 bases, and 11 bases separated the two germline ends. For the CDR3, the DNA is TGTGCCAGCAGTTACTTACAGGGGGGGAATGAGCAGTTCTTC. Its protein product is CASSYLQGGNEQFF.

The CDR3 nucleotides read TGTGCCAGCAGCTTCGGACTCCAAGAGACCCAGTACTTC. It translates to CASSFGLQETQYF. The chain couples TRBV7-3 to TRBJ2-5; the D gene is possibly TRBD2 (5 bases). The V gene lost 3 bases and the J gene lost 1 base, with 6 bases spanning the gap. The CDR3 runs to 13 residues. Germline V gene data show CDR1 as SGHTA and CDR2 as FQGTGA. Full variable domain (rest looked up from reference TRBV7-3 and TRBJ2-5): GAGVSQTPSNKVTEKGKYVELRCDPISGHTALYWYRQSLGQGPEFLIYFQGTGAADDSGLPNDRFFAVRPEGSVSTLKIQRTERGDSAVYLCASSFGLQETQYFGPGTRLLVL.

This chain's CDR3 is CASSLDSGSNQPQHF. CDR3 nucleotides: TGTGCCAGCAGCTTAGATAGCGGTTCTAATCAGCCCCAGCATTTT. The chain uses TRBV7-9 and TRBJ1-5; unclear D gene. Germline V gives CDR1 SEHNR, CDR2 FQNEAQ (reference sequence). This CDR3 region has 15 residues. V was shortened by 1 base and J by 4 bases, with 11 bases between the two germline ends.

The chain has TRBV14 and TRBJ2-1, with 13 positions matching TRBD2. Germline loops: CDR1 SGHDN, CDR2 FVKESK. CDR3 size: 15 residues. V lost 7 bases to trimming and J lost 8 bases; unmatched junction nucleotides: 8. CDR3 sequence: CASNPGLAGRYEQFF. The CDR3 coding sequence is TGTGCCAGCAACCCGGGACTAGCGGGAAGGTATGAGCAGTTCTTC.

The V gene is TRBV5-5, the J gene TRBJ1-2; 8 nucleotides line up with TRBD1. The CDR3 loop spans 14 amino acids. V was clipped by 4 bases and J by 4 bases; unmatched bases: 6. Looked up from germline, CDR1 is SGHKS and CDR2 is YYEKEE (reference sequence). The CDR3 protein is CASSPGQGSYGYTF. DNA for the CDR3: TGTGCCAGCAGCCCCGGACAGGGATCCTATGGCTACACCTTC.

The V call is TRBV7-3, the J call TRBJ1-1; D is perhaps TRBD1 (5 bases). CDR1 is SGHTA, CDR2 FQGTGA, per germline. The V end lost 4 bases, the J end lost 4 bases, and 13 bases lay between the germline ends. The CDR3 has 14 residues. CDR3 protein: CASSWGGGRTEAFF. The DNA of the CDR3 is TGTGCCAGCAGCTGGGGCGGAGGTCGCACTGAAGCTTTCTTT.

The chain combines TRBV15 with TRBJ1-5; D remains ambiguous. The CDR3 sequence is 15 residues long. Germline V gene lookup returns CDR1 LNHNV and CDR2 YYDKDF (reference sequence). The V end was cut by 0 bases, the J end by 0 bases, with 6 bases between. CDR3 sequence: CATSREGNSNQPQHF. In nucleotides, the CDR3 is TGTGCCACCAGCAGAGAGGGAAATAGCAATCAGCCCCAGCATTTT.

This clone has more than one count but fewer than ten. The chain combines TRBV5-4 with TRBJ1-1; the D is unclear. The CDR3 spans 13 residues. Germline lookup yields CDR1 SGHNT and CDR2 YYREEE (reference sequence). The V and J ends lost 4 bases and 3 bases respectively, with 10 bases between them. In DNA, the CDR3 is TGTGCCAGCAGCGCCGTTCTATACACTGAAGCTTTCTTT. This gives the protein CASSAVLYTEAFF.

This chain joins TRBV18 and TRBJ1-1, with D hard to call. Germline V gives CDR1 KGHSH, CDR2 LQKENI. This CDR3 has 14 residues. Trimming removed 6 bases at V and 1 base at J, with 12 bases between. The CDR3 sequence is CASSDQRKNTEAFF. Here the CDR3 DNA reads TGTGCCAGCTCCGACCAAAGGAAGAACACTGAAGCTTTCTTT.

The chain couples TRBV6-5 to TRBJ1-1; no clear D. The V gene's germline CDR1 is MNHEY and CDR2 SVGAGI. This CDR3 is built from 14 residues. The V end was cut by 4 bases, the J end by 3 bases, with 12 bases between. The CDR3 here is CASSSNDLYTEAFF. The CDR3 DNA reads TGTGCCAGCAGTTCAAACGACCTGTACACTGAAGCTTTCTTT.

This clone is a singleton in its sample. DNA for the CDR3: TGTGCCAGCAGTTACTCGAGAGGGGAGGGTCAGCCCCAGCATTTT. Amino acids: CASSYSRGEGQPQHF. The chain employs TRBV6-5 and TRBJ1-5; tentative D call: TRBD1 (5 bases). There are 15 residues in the CDR3. Germline CDR1 is MNHEY and CDR2 is SVGAGI. V lost 0 bases, J lost 6 bases, and 12 bases lay in between.

This rearrangement joins TRBV7-8 to TRBJ2-2, with D perhaps matching TRBD2 (6 bases). Germline V CDR1 and CDR2: SGHVS, FQNEAQ. The CDR3 totals 12 residues. Trimming removed 4 bases from V and 11 bases from J, with 11 bases in between. CDR3 region: CASSSGAPELFF. DNA of the CDR3: TGTGCCAGCAGCTCGGGAGCCCCAGAGCTGTTTTTT.

This rearrangement joins TRBV30 to TRBJ2-1; D is perhaps TRBD2 (5 bases). CDR3 length: 14 amino acids. Germline V CDR1 and CDR2: GTSNPN, SVGIG (reference sequence). V lost 2 bases to trimming and J lost 6 bases, with 14 bases between them. The CDR3: CAWSTGSFSNEQFF. The CDR3 coding sequence is TGTGCCTGGAGTACGGGGTCTTTCAGCAATGAGCAGTTCTTC.

This clone occurred once. The chain couples TRBV6-5 to TRBJ2-3; 10 bases line up with TRBD1. CDR3 length: 14 residues. From germline, CDR1 is MNHEY and CDR2 SVGAGI. V was pared by 5 bases and J by 5 bases, with 4 bases of the junction left unmatched. The CDR3 bases are TGTGCCAGCAGTCTGGGACAGGGGTTAGATACGCAGTATTTT. This gives the protein CASSLGQGLDTQYF.

This clone has more than one count but fewer than ten. J is TRBJ2-2 and V is TRBV7-2, with 7 bases fitting TRBD2. Trimming took 6 bases from V and 4 from J; bases not matched to a gene: 11. In germline, CDR1 is SGHTA, CDR2 FQGNSA. The CDR3 has 16 amino acids. DNA for the CDR3: TGTGCCAGCAGTTACGCGGGGCTAGCGGCCACCGGGGAGCTGTTTTTT. Translation gives CASSYAGLAATGELFF. Together with reference TRBV7-2 and TRBJ2-2, the CDR3 gives the full variable domain: GAGVSQSPSNKVTEKGKDVELRCDPISGHTALYWYRQSLGQGLEFLIYFQGNSAPDKSGLPSDRFSAERTGGSVSTLTIQRTQQEDSAVYLCASSYAGLAATGELFFGEGSRLTVL.

The rearrangement joins TRBV30 to TRBJ2-2; possibly TRBD2 for D (6 bases). Germline lookup yields CDR1 GTSNPN and CDR2 SVGIG (reference sequence). V shed 1 base and J shed 6 bases, with 12 bases lying between them. The CDR3 contains 14 residues. CDR3 in amino acids: CAWSGLWGAGELFF. DNA for the CDR3: TGTGCCTGGAGTGGCTTGTGGGGGGCCGGGGAGCTGTTTTTT.